These T cell receptor beta chains were read from a single sample in a study of blood T cell repertoires in COVID-19. Measured with immunoSEQ multiplex PCR; TCRdb has only the in-frame clones, and not every one. The table has around 160,000 clones, 75% to 90% seen once; the top ten hold around 15%. Sequencing input: peripheral blood. Receptors originate from a man younger than 35 with COVID-19, enrolled during active disease. CDR3s include the opening cysteine and the closing phenylalanine or tryptophan. Not every row has a clone size; where given, it reads once, few, many or a size class.

>TRBV10-3|TRBJ1-1|-
CATTGVETEAFF
>TRBV7-2|TRBJ2-7|-
CASSLWPTGTSSYEQYF
>TRBV18|TRBJ2-5|-
CASSPGTSGTGGGETQYF
>TRBV7-2|TRBJ2-7|-
CASRNWRDSYEQYF
>TRBV19|TRBJ2-7|-
CASSFLLAGAREQYF
>TRBV6-4|TRBJ1-4|-
CASSDRGLFF
>TRBV9|TRBJ2-7|-
CASSVDLGAPYEQYF
>TRBV27|TRBJ2-1|-
CASSFLAPGTARTYNEQFF
>TRBV5-1|TRBJ2-1|-
CASSPGGLVSYNEQFF
>TRBV18|TRBJ2-7|once
CASSQPGQGTLYEQYF
>TRBV18|TRBJ2-7|-
CASSPRSGLTSYEQYF
>TRBV24-1|TRBJ2-5|-
CATSDWSGQETQYF
>TRBV6-1|TRBJ2-1|-
CASSEAGGRNEQFF
>TRBV19|TRBJ1-3|-
CASSIPGNPGNTIYF
>TRBV9|TRBJ2-7|-
CASSARLAGIHEQYF
>TRBV6-5|TRBJ2-5|-
CASSPDGGWTQYF
>TRBV28|TRBJ2-7|-
CASRSRGSSYEQYF
>TRBV20-1|TRBJ2-5|-
CSASQSWTQYF
>TRBV28|TRBJ2-2|-
CASSLLENTGELFF
>TRBV30|TRBJ1-1|-
CAWAQGLAEAFF
>TRBV29-1|TRBJ1-2|-
CSARQGNYGYTF
>TRBV4-1|TRBJ2-3|-
CASSQVWTGDTDTQYF
>TRBV19|TRBJ2-7|-
CASSIGHPTSYEQYF
>TRBV5-4|TRBJ2-2|-
CASGSGAGELFF
>TRBV5-6|TRBJ2-7|once
CASSLQALTYEQYF
>TRBV7-6|TRBJ2-1|-
CASSWGGLGARGNEQFF
>TRBV2|TRBJ1-5|-
CASSEVTAVDNQPQHF
>TRBV28|TRBJ2-2|-
CASTPTGTGFTGELFF
>TRBV19|TRBJ2-7|once
CASSGPRQGSYEQYF
>TRBV6-4|TRBJ2-1|-
CASSPGGETYNEQFF
>TRBV5-4|TRBJ2-5|once
CASSLDVNSGWETQYF
>TRBV9|TRBJ1-1|-
CASSVLDRVTEAFF
>TRBV6-2/TRBV6-3|TRBJ2-2|-
CASSYPKTGRSGELFF
>TRBV6-6|TRBJ1-2|-
CASRSGDGYTF
>TRBV5-8|TRBJ2-5|-
CASSPGTGDQETQYF
>TRBV6-2/TRBV6-3|TRBJ2-7|-
CASSPLAGYYEQYF
>TRBV10-3|TRBJ2-7|-
CAIRGTTSYEQYF
>TRBV28|TRBJ1-2|-
CASSLGQGDGYTF
>TRBV2|TRBJ2-7|-
CVSRGRSYEQYF
>TRBV7-3|TRBJ2-7|-
CASSLTASHEQYF
>TRBV12-5|TRBJ1-1|-
CASGPLGGEAFF
>TRBV28|TRBJ1-5|-
CASSLRGISNQPQHF